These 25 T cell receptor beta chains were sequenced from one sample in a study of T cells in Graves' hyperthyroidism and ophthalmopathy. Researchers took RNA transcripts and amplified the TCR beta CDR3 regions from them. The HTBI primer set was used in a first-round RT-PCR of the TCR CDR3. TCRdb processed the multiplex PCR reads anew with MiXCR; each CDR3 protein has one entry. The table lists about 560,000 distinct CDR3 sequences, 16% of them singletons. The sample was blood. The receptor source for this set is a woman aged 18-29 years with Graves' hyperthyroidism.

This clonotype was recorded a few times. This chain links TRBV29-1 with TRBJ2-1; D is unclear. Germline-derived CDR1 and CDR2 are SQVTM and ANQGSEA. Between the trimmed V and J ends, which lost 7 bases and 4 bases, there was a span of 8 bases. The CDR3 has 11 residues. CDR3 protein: CSAIGYNEQFF. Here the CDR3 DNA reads TGCAGCGCCATAGGGTACAATGAGCAGTTCTTC.

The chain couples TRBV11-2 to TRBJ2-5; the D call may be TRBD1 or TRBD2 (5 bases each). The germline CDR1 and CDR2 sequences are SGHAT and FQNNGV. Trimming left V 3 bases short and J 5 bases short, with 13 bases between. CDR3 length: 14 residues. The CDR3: CASSFLPGRETQYF. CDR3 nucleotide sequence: TGTGCCAGCAGCTTCCTCCCGGGGCGGGAGACCCAGTACTTC.

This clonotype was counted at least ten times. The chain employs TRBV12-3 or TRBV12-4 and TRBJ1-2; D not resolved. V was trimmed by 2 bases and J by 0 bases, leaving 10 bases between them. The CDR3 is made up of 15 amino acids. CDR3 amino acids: CASSLRPEPNYGYTF. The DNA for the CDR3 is TGTGCCAGCAGTTTACGGCCAGAACCTAACTATGGCTACACCTTC.

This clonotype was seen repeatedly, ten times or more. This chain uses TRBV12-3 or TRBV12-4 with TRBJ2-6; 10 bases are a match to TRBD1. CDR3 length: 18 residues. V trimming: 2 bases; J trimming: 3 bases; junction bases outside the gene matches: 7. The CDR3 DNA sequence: TGTGCCAGCAGTTTACCATTGACAGGGGGCATTGGGGCCAACGTCCTGACTTTC. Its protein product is CASSLPLTGGIGANVLTF.

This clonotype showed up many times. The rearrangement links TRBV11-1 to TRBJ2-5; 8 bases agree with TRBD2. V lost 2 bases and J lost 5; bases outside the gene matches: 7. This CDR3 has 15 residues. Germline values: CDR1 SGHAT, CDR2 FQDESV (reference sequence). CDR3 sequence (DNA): TGTGCCAGCAGCTTATACGGACTAGCTTCGGAGACCCAGTACTTC. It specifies CASSLYGLASETQYF.

CDR3 bases: TGTGCCAGCAGCTCAGTAGGGTCAACTAATGAAAAACTGTTTTTT. Its translation is CASSSVGSTNEKLFF. The gene calls are TRBV7-2 and TRBJ1-4, with D unclear. Germline CDR1 reads SGHTA; CDR2 reads FQGNSA. This CDR3 has 15 amino acids. The ends were cut back, 4 bases at V and 0 bases at J, with 9 bases in the middle.

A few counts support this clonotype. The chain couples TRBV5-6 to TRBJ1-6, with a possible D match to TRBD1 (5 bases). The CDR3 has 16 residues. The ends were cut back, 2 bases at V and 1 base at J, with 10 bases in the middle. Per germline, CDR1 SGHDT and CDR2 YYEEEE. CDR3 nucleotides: TGTGCCAGCAGCTTATACAGGTGGTCCTATAATTCACCCCTCCACTTT. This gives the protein CASSLYRWSYNSPLHF.

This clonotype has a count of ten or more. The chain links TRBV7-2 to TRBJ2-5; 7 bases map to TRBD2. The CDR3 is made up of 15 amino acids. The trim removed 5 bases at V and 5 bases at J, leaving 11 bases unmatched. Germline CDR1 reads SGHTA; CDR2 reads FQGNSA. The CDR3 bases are TGTGCCAGCAGCCCCCAGGCGGGGGAAGGGGAGACCCAGTACTTC. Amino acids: CASSPQAGEGETQYF. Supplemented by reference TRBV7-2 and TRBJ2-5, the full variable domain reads GAGVSQSPSNKVTEKGKDVELRCDPISGHTALYWYRQSLGQGLEFLIYFQGNSAPDKSGLPSDRFSAERTGGSVSTLTIQRTQQEDSAVYLCASSPQAGEGETQYFGPGTRLLVL.

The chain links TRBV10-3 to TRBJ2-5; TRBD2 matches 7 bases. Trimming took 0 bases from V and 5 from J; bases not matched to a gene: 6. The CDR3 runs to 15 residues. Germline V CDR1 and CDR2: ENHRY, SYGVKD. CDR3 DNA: TGTGCCATCAGTGAGTCGGGAGGGGCCGCGGAGACCCAGTACTTC. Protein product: CAISESGGAAETQYF.

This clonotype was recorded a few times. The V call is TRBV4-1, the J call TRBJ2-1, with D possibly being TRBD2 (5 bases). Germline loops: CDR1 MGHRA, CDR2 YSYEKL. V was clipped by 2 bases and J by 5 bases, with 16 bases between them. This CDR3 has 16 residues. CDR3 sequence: CASSQHPRGGNNEQFF. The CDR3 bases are TGCGCCAGCAGCCAACACCCCCGGGGTGGTAACAATGAGCAGTTCTTC.

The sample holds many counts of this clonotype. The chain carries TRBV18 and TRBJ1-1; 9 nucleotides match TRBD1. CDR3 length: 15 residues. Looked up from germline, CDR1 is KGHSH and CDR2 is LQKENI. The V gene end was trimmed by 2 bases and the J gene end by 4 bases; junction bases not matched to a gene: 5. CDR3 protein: CASSPTRQGGTEAFF. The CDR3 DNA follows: TGTGCCAGCTCACCAACCCGACAGGGGGGCACTGAAGCTTTCTTT.

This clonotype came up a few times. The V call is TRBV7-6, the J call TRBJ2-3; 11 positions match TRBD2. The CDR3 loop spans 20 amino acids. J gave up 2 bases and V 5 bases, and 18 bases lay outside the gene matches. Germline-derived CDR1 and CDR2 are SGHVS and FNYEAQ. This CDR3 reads CASSPRAGTSGRITTDTQYF. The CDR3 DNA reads TGTGCCAGCAGCCCGCGCGCCGGGACTAGCGGTCGAATTACCACAGATACGCAGTATTTT.

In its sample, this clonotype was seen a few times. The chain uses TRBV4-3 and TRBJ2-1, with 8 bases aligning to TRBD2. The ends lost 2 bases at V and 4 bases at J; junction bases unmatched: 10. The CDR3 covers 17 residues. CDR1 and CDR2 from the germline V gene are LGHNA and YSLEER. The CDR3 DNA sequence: TGCGCCAGCAGCCAATTATCGGCGGGGGGATTTTACAATGAGCAGTTCTTC. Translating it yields CASSQLSAGGFYNEQFF.

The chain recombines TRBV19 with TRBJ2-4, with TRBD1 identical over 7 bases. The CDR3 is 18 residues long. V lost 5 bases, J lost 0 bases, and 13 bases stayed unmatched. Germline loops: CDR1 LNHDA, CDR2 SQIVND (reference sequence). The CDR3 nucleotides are TGTGCCAGTAGTCGGACAGGTAAAAACTCGGTAGCCAAAAACATTCAGTACTTC. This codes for CASSRTGKNSVAKNIQYF.

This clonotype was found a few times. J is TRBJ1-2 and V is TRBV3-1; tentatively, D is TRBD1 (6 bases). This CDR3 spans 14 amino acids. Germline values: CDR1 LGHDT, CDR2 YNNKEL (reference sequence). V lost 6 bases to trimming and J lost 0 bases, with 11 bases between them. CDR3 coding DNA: TGTGCCAGCAGGGAACAGGGAGCTAACTATGGCTACACCTTC. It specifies CASREQGANYGYTF.

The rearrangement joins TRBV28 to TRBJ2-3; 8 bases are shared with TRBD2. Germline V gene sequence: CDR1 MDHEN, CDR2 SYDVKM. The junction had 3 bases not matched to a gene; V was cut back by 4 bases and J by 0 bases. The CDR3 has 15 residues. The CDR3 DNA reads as TGTGCCAGCAGTTGGGGCGGGGGGAGCACAGATACGCAGTATTTT. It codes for CASSWGGGSTDTQYF.

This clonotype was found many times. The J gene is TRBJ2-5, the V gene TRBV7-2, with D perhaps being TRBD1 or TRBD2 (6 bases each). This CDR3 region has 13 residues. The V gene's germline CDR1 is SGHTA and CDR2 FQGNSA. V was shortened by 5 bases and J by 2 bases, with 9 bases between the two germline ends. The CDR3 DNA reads TGTGCCAGCAGCACGGGGGCACAAGAGACCCAGTACTTC. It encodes CASSTGAQETQYF. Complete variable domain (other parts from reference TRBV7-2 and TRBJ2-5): GAGVSQSPSNKVTEKGKDVELRCDPISGHTALYWYRQSLGQGLEFLIYFQGNSAPDKSGLPSDRFSAERTGGSVSTLTIQRTQQEDSAVYLCASSTGAQETQYFGPGTRLLVL.

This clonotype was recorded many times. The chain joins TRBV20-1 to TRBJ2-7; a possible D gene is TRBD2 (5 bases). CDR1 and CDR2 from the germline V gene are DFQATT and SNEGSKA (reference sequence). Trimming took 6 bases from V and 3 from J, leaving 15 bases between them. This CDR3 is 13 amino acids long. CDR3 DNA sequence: TGCAGTGCCTCAAACGGGGAATACTACGAGCAGTACTTC. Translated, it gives CSASNGEYYEQYF.

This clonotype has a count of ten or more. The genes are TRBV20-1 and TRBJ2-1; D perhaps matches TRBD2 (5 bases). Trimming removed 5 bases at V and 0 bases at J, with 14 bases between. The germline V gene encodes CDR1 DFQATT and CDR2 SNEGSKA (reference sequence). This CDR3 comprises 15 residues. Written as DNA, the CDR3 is TGCAGTGCTCGAGGAGGTTCGAGCTCCTACAATGAGCAGTTCTTC. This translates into CSARGGSSSYNEQFF.

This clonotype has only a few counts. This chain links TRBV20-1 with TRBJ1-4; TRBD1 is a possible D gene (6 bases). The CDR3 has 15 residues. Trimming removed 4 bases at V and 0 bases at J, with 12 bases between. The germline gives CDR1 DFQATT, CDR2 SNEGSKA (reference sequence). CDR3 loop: CSANRQAATNEKLFF. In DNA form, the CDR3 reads TGCAGTGCTAACAGACAGGCTGCAACTAATGAAAAACTGTTTTTT.

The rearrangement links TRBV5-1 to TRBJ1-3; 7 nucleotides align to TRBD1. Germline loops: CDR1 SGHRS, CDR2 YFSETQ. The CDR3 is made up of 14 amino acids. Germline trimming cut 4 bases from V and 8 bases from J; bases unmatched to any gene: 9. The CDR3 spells CASSRQGFADTIYF. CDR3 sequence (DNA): TGCGCCAGCAGCCGACAGGGATTCGCGGACACCATATATTTT.

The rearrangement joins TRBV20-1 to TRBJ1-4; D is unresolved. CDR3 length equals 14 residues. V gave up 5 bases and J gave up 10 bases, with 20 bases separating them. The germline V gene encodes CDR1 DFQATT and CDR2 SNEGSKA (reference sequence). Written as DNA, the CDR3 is TGCAGTGCTGATCAGAGAGCCATGGGAGGAAAACTGTTTTTT. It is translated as CSADQRAMGGKLFF.

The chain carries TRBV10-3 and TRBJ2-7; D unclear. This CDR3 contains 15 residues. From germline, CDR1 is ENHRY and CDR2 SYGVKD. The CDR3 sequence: CTTLGHLMSSYEQYF. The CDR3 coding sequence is TGTACCACCCTGGGTCACCTTATGAGCTCCTACGAGCAGTACTTC.

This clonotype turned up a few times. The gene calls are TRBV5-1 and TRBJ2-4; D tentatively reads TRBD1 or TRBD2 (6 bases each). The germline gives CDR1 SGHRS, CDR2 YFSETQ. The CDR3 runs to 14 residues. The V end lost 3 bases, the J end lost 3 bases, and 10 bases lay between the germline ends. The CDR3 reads CASSWGAVKNIQYF. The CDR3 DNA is TGCGCCAGCAGCTGGGGGGCGGTCAAAAACATTCAGTACTTC.

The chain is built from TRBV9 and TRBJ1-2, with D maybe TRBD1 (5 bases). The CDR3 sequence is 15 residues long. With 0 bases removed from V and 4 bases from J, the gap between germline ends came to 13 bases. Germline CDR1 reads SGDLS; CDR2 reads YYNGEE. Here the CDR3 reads CASSVARQPFYGYTF. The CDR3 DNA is TGTGCCAGCAGCGTAGCGCGACAGCCTTTCTATGGCTACACCTTC. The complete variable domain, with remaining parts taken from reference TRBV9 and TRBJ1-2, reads DSGVTQTPKHLITATGQRVTLRCSPRSGDLSVYWYQQSLDQGLQFLIQYYNGEERAKGNILERFSAQQFPDLHSELNLSSLELGDSALYFCASSVARQPFYGYTFGSGTRLTVV.